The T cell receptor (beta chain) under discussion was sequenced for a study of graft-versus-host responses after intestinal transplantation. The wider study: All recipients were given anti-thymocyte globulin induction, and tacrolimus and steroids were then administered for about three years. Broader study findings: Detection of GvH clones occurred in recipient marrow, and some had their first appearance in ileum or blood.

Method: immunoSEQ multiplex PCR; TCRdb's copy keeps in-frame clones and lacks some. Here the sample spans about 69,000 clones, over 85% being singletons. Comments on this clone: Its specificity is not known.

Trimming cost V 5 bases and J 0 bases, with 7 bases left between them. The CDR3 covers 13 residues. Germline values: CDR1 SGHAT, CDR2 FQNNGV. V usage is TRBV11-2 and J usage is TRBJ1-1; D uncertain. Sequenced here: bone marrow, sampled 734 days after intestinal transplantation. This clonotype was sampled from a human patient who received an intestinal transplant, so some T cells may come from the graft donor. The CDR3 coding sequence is TGTGCCAGCAGCACCAGGTTGAACACTGAAGCTTTCTTT. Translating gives CASSTRLNTEAFF. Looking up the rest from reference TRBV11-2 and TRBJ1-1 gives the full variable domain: EAGVAQSPRYKIIEKRQSVAFWCNPISGHATLYWYQQILGQGPKLLIQFQNNGVVDDSQLPKDRFSAERLKGVDSTLKIQPAKLEDSAVYLCASSTRLNTEAFFGQGTRLTVV.